This paragraph covers one T cell receptor beta chain sequence. The antigen is unknown. The junction does not match germline at one end; this may be a read error. TCRdb independently ran MiXCR on the PCR reads; one entry per CDR3 protein. The sample has 6,500 to 9,000 distinct CDR3 sequences; around 31% are singletons. The CDR3 has 13 residues. Germline V CDR1 and CDR2: SGHTA, FQGNSA. The data stem from a study of molecular identifiers for immune sequencing clone quantification. Study-wide points: Clones above 20 RNA copies contained over 99% of effector molecules and under 1% of naive molecules.

V gene TRBV7-2 combines with J gene TRBJ2-7, with D unclear. The TCR comes from a human donor in good health. Some libraries in this study had Jurkat cell RNA spiked in. The sequenced material came from naive CD8+ T cells from blood, with Jurkat cell RNA spiked in. Subset of the sample: FACS-sorted CD8+CD4-CCR7+CD45RA+ naive T cells. DNA for the CDR3: TGTGCCAGCAGCCAGTCAAGGTCCTACGAGCAGAACTTC. Its translation is CASSQSRSYEQNF.